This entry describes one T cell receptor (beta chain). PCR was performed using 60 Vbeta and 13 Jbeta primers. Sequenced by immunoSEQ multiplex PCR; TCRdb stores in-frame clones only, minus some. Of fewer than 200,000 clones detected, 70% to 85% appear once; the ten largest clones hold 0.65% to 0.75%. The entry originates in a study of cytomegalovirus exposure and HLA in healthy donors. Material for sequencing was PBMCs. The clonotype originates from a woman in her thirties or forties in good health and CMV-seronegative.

The CDR3 loop is CSVEDPGTEAFF. CDR3 nucleotides: TGCAGCGTTGAAGATCCCGGCACTGAAGCTTTCTTT. This rearrangement joins TRBV29-1 to TRBJ1-1, with D uncertain. The V end was cut by 0 bases, the J end by 4 bases, with 6 bases between. Germline V CDR1 and CDR2: SQVTM, ANQGSEA. CDR3 size: 12 residues.